The 13 T cell receptor beta chains below all came from one sample that was sequenced in a study of T cell changes during pregnancy in multiple sclerosis. Some clones are missing from TCRdb's copy, which holds only in-frame ones; the method was immunoSEQ multiplex PCR. The data contain under 75,000 clones, 75% to 95% of them singletons. The specimen comprised peripheral blood, sampled in the first trimester of pregnancy. The receptors derive from a female donor with multiple sclerosis, enrolled in a pregnancy study.

This sequence joins TRBV4-2 and TRBJ2-1; 8 bases are shared with TRBD2. This CDR3 has 17 amino acids. CDR1 and CDR2 from the germline V gene are LGHNA and YNFKEQ. J lost 7 bases, V lost 1 base, and 12 bases had no gene match. The CDR3 here is CASSQVGRGGFGNEQFF. Written as DNA, the CDR3 is TGTGCCAGCAGCCAAGTCGGGAGGGGGGGCTTTGGTAATGAGCAGTTCTTC.

The gene calls are TRBV5-5 and TRBJ2-1, with 9 bases identical to TRBD1. The CDR3 contains 15 residues. After removal of 1 base from V and 7 bases from J, the junction contained 6 bases not matched to a gene. Germline lookup yields CDR1 SGHKS and CDR2 YYEKEE (reference sequence). The CDR3 loop is CASSLWGQGRNEQFF. For the CDR3, the DNA is TGTGCCAGCAGCTTGTGGGGACAGGGTCGGAATGAGCAGTTCTTC.

The rearrangement uses TRBV30 and TRBJ1-4; 7 bases are shared with TRBD1. V lost 0 bases to trimming and J lost 5 bases; unmatched junction nucleotides: 12. The CDR3 has 17 residues. CDR1 GTSNPN and CDR2 SVGIG come from the germline V gene (reference sequence). In DNA form, the CDR3 reads TGTGCCTGGAGTGTACGAGCGTTGGACAGGCGGAATGAAAAACTGTTTTTT. It is translated as CAWSVRALDRRNEKLFF.

The rearrangement links TRBV30 to TRBJ1-5; TRBD1 agrees at 8 bases. The ends lost 2 bases at V and 8 bases at J; junction bases unmatched: 8. Germline V CDR1 and CDR2: GTSNPN, SVGIG (reference sequence). The CDR3 has 14 residues. CDR3 loop: CAWSTTGELKPQHF. CDR3 bases: TGTGCCTGGAGTACGACAGGGGAATTGAAGCCCCAGCATTTT.

The chain uses TRBV5-1 and TRBJ2-2; 9 bases are shared with TRBD2. CDR3 size: 15 residues. Germline CDR1 reads SGHRS; CDR2 reads YFSETQ. V lost 4 bases and J lost 3; bases outside the gene matches: 4. CDR3: CASSEGLAYTGELFF. For the CDR3, the DNA is TGCGCCAGCAGCGAGGGACTAGCCTACACCGGGGAGCTGTTTTTT.

The chain carries TRBV11-2 and TRBJ2-4, with D maybe TRBD1 (6 bases). Trimming removed 6 bases at V and 8 bases at J, with 17 bases between. CDR1 and CDR2 (germline): SGHAT, FQNNGV. The CDR3 consists of 14 residues. The chain's CDR3 is CASSVSSGADIQYF. DNA of the CDR3: TGTGCCAGCAGTGTATCCTCAGGGGCAGACATTCAGTACTTC.

This sequence joins TRBV5-1 and TRBJ1-6; possibly TRBD1 for D (6 bases). The CDR3 has 14 amino acids. The V gene's germline CDR1 is SGHRS and CDR2 YFSETQ. Trimming left V 7 bases short and J 7 bases short, with 15 bases between. The CDR3 DNA reads as TGCGCCAGCTTCCCAGGGGATGTGAATTCACCCCTCCACTTT. Protein: CASFPGDVNSPLHF. The entire variable domain, with the rest obtained from reference TRBV5-1 and TRBJ1-6, is as follows: KAGVTQTPRYLIKTRGQQVTLSCSPISGHRSVSWYQQTPGQGLQFLFEYFSETQRNKGNFPGRFSGRQFSNSRSEMNVSTLELGDSALYLCASFPGDVNSPLHFGNGTRLTVT.

V and J are TRBV5-4 and TRBJ2-7; 7 bases are a match to TRBD1. This CDR3 spans 12 amino acids. The germline gives CDR1 SGHNT, CDR2 YYREEE (reference sequence). Germline trimming cut 5 bases from V and 5 bases from J; bases unmatched to any gene: 4. For the CDR3, the DNA is TGTGCCAGCAGTCAAGACAGGGACGAGCAGTACTTC. This translates into CASSQDRDEQYF.

This sequence joins TRBV5-1 and TRBJ2-3; a possible D gene is TRBD1 (6 bases). Germline CDR1 SGHRS, CDR2 YFSETQ. V gave up 5 bases and J gave up 1 base, with 11 bases separating them. This CDR3 is built from 14 residues. The CDR3 DNA sequence: TGCGCCAGCAGTCAGGGGTCCGGCACAGATACGCAGTATTTT. It specifies CASSQGSGTDTQYF.

V gene TRBV21-1 combines with J gene TRBJ1-5. TRBV21-1 corresponds to a pseudogene. This CDR3 contains 13 residues. CDR3 residues: CASSKRSGQPQHF. DNA of the CDR3: TGTGCCAGCAGCAAACGGTCGGGTCAGCCCCAGCATTTT.

Only one count was recorded for this clone. The chain has TRBV13 and TRBJ1-5; tentative D call: TRBD1 (6 bases). Germline V gene data show CDR1 as PRHDT and CDR2 as FYEKMQ (reference sequence). CDR3 length: 15 amino acids. With 5 bases removed from V and 7 bases from J, the gap between germline ends came to 18 bases. The CDR3 region has the DNA TGTGCCAGCAGCAGCCACAGGGAAGGAGGACAGCCCCAGCATTTT. This gives the protein CASSSHREGGQPQHF.

The chain has TRBV11-2 and TRBJ1-6; D perhaps matches TRBD1 (6 bases). V lost 4 bases and J lost 8, with 21 bases in between. The CDR3 has 17 amino acids. The germline V gene encodes CDR1 SGHAT and CDR2 FQNNGV. The CDR3, as DNA: TGTGCCAGCAGCTCGCCGGCCTCAACAGGGCCGGATTCACCCCTCCACTTT. Amino acid sequence: CASSSPASTGPDSPLHF.

This clone appeared a single time. V usage is TRBV5-1 and J usage is TRBJ2-7; D not resolved. CDR3 size: 13 residues. The V end lost 2 bases, the J end lost 1 base, and 7 bases lay between the germline ends. Germline V gene lookup returns CDR1 SGHRS and CDR2 YFSETQ. The CDR3 bases are TGCGCCAGCAGCTTTAGGAGTTCCTACGAGCAGTACTTC. It translates to CASSFRSSYEQYF.